This T cell receptor beta chain was obtained from a study of cytomegalovirus exposure and HLA in healthy donors. Germline values: CDR1 MNHNS, CDR2 SASEGT. The V end was cut by 1 base, the J end by 1 base, with 14 bases between. The CDR3 totals 17 residues. Study observations and caveats: Being indistinguishable, some V segments were excluded, TRBV6-2 and TRBV6-3 among them. Presence/absence analyses assumed roughly uniform sequencing depth across donors, which may not hold. No immune exposure information besides CMV serostatus was available. In a later analysis, across HLA loci, associated TCR counts were highest for DRB1, lowest for HLA-C.

This clone occurred a few times. Its target is unknown. This PCR relied on a set of 60 Vbeta primers and 13 Jbeta primers. The data were produced by immunoSEQ multiplex PCR, yet TCRdb's version contains in-frame clones alone and is incomplete. The repertoire has roughly 180,000 clones, about 9.4% of them found once; the top ten carry 1% to 1.5%. The V call is TRBV6-1, the J call TRBJ1-3; the D gene is possibly TRBD1 (5 bases). The receptor was isolated from a woman younger than 45 in good health and CMV-seropositive. Sequencing was done on a sample of PBMCs. CDR3 DNA: TGTGCCAGCAGTGAAGTGGTACAGGCCCTTTCTGGAAACACCATATATTTT. Amino acid sequence: CASSEVVQALSGNTIYF.